This TCR beta chain was sequenced in a study of blood T cell repertoires in COVID-19. Study-level information: The origin of the acute and convalescent COVID-19 samples was the United States, Italy and Spain. PBMCs, B-cell-depleted T cells, or T cells were the source of the cDNA or gDNA that made up the material.

Seattle patients were enrolled while actively infected and followed longitudinally. The germline V gene has CDR1 MNHNS and CDR2 SASEGT. After removal of 2 bases from V and 4 bases from J, the junction contained 10 bases not matched to a gene. CDR3 size: 16 residues. TCRdb's table, derived via immunoSEQ multiplex PCR, lists solely in-frame clones and lacks some. In the table there are some 150,000 clones, 70% to 90% of which are singletons. This chain joins TRBV6-1 and TRBJ1-1; 7 bases agree with TRBD1. This TCR was sampled from an older woman with COVID-19, enrolled during active disease. Sequences were obtained from peripheral blood. The CDR3 nucleotides read TGTGCCAGCAGTGAACCCCTAGGGGGCCGGGGCACTGAAGCTTTCTTT. This gives the protein CASSEPLGGRGTEAFF.